This T cell receptor (beta chain) was identified during a study of cytomegalovirus exposure and HLA in healthy donors. Study-level results: Available immune exposure information covered CMV serostatus only. Sequencing likely generated an artifact that appeared as a cluster of highly shared sequence variants.

It was with 60 Vbeta and 13 Jbeta primers that the PCR ran. The table came from immunoSEQ multiplex PCR; TCRdb's copy has only in-frame clones and leaves some out. Of under 200,000 clones listed, about three quarters were seen once; the top ten hold about 1.4%. Trimming took 10 bases from V and 5 from J; bases not matched to a gene: 5. Germline loops: CDR1 ENHRY, CDR2 SYGVKD. The CDR3 spans 12 residues. Worth noting for this clone: Antigen: not known.

The sequence came from a woman in her 30s in good health and CMV-seronegative. The specimen was PBMCs. This chain joins TRBV10-3 and TRBJ2-5; 9 bases agree with TRBD2. The CDR3 loop is CASGGEKETQYF. The CDR3, as DNA: TGTGCCAGCGGGGGGGAAAAGGAGACCCAGTACTTC.